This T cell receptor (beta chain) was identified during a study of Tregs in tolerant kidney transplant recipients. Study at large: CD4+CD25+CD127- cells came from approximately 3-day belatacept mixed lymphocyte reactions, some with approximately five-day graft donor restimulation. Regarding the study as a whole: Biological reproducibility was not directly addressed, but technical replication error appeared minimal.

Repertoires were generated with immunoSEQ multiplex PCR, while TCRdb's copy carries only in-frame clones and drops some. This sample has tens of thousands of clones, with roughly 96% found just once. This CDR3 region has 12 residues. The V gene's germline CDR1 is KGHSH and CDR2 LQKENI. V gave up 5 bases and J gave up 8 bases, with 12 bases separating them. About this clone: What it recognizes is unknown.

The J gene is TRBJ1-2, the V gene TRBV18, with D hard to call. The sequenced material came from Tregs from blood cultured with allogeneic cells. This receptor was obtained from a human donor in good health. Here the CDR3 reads CASSMSDIGYTF. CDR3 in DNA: TGTGCCAGCTCAATGAGTGACATCGGCTACACCTTC.